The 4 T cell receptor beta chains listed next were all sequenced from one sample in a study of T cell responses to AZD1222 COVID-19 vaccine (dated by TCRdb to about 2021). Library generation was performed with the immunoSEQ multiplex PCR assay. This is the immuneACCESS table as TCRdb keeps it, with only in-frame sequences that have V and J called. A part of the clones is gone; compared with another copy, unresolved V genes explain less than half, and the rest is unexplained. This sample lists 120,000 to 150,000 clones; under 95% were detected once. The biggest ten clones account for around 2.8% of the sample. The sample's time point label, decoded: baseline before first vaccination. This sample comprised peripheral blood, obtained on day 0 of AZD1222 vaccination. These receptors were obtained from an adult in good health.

The DNA for the CDR3 is TGTGCCAGCAGTATCCTGACTAGCGGGAAATTTGATACGCAGTATTTT. Translated, it gives CASSILTSGKFDTQYF. The V call is TRBV6-2 or TRBV6-3, the J call TRBJ2-3; TRBD2 matches at 11 bases. The CDR3 contains 16 residues. V trimming: 5 bases; J trimming: 6 bases; junction bases outside the gene matches: 10. Germline V lookup: CDR1 MNHEY, CDR2 SVGEGT.

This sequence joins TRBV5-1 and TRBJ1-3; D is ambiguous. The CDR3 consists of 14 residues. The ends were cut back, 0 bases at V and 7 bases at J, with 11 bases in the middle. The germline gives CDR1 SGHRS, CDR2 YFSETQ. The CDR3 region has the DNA TGCGCCAGCAGCTTGGTGTCATCCGTCAACACCATATATTTT. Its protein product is CASSLVSSVNTIYF.

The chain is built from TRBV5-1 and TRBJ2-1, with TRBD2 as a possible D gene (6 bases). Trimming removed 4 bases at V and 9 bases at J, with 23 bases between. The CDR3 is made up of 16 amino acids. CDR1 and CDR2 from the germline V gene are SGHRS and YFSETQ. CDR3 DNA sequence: TGCGCCAGCAGCCCGGCCGGGACCTCCGCCGGGGGTGAGCAGTTCTTC. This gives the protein CASSPAGTSAGGEQFF.

This CDR3 reads CASSQSGGDLLQPGNTIYF. Here the CDR3 DNA reads TGCGCCAGCAGTCAATCCGGCGGGGACCTGCTACAACCTGGAAACACCATATATTTT. The J gene is TRBJ1-3, the V gene TRBV23-1, with D maybe TRBD1 (5 bases). TRBV23-1 is classed as an ORF, of uncertain function. The CDR3 runs 19 residues. Trimming shortened V by 0 bases and J by 2 bases, and 20 bases separated the two germline ends.